One sample yielded the 3 T cell receptor beta chains listed below, sequenced in a study of cytomegalovirus exposure and HLA in healthy donors. Researchers ran the PCR with 60 Vbeta and 13 Jbeta primers. Profiling relied on immunoSEQ multiplex PCR, and the TCRdb table lists in-frame clones only, not all of them. Of around 92,000 clones listed, 75% to 85% were seen once; the top ten hold around 2%. Source material: PBMCs. Receptors originate from a man younger than 30 in good health and CMV-seronegative.

The chain carries TRBV29-1 and TRBJ2-7, with D possibly TRBD2 on 6 matching bases. The CDR3 contains 11 residues. V shed 4 bases and J shed 3 bases, with 7 bases lying between them. Germline values: CDR1 SQVTM, CDR2 ANQGSEA. CDR3 in DNA: TGCAGCGTTGGGGGGGTCTACGAGCAGTACTTC. It yields the protein CSVGGVYEQYF.

In its sample, this clone was seen a few times. The chain combines TRBV6-6 with TRBJ2-3; tentatively, D is TRBD2 (5 bases). The V end lost 4 bases, the J end lost 6 bases, and 11 bases lay between the germline ends. This CDR3 spans 13 amino acids. CDR1 and CDR2 from the germline V gene are MNHNY and SVGAGI (reference sequence). The CDR3 spells CASSSPPGDTQYF. The CDR3 coding sequence is TGTGCCAGCAGTTCCCCCCCGGGGGATACGCAGTATTTT.

J is TRBJ2-3 and V is TRBV5-6, with a tentative D call TRBD2 (6 bases). This CDR3 spans 15 amino acids. Per germline, CDR1 SGHDT and CDR2 YYEEEE. V was shortened by 2 bases and J by 7 bases, with 17 bases between the two germline ends. CDR3 DNA sequence: TGTGCCAGCAGCTTTGGACTACCGGAGATCCATACGCAGTATTTT. Its translation: CASSFGLPEIHTQYF.